This T cell receptor beta chain originates from a study of CD8 T cells in Susac syndrome. Germline V lookup: CDR1 MNHEY, CDR2 SMNVEV (reference sequence). The V end lost 2 bases, the J end lost 5 bases, and 6 bases lay between the germline ends. The CDR3 is made up of 12 amino acids. The RNA, roughly 0.5 to 1 ug, was put through reverse transcription using random hexamers. TCR beta CDR3 was amplified by immunoSEQ covering 54 Vbeta and 13 Jbeta. TCRdb recomputed calls from the immunoSEQ multiplex PCR reads with MiXCR, one row per CDR3 protein. The sample carries fewer than 150,000 distinct CDR3 sequences, around 94% recorded once.

This clonotype was obtained from a human donor in good health. V gene TRBV27 combines with J gene TRBJ2-5; a weak D match, TRBD1 (6 bases). The specimen sequenced was CD8+ T cells from PBMCs. The DNA of the CDR3 is TGTGCCAGCAGTTTAAGGGGGGAGACCCAGTACTTC. Translated: CASSLRGETQYF.